One and the same sample provided the 6 T cell receptor beta chains below, sequenced in a study of blood T cell repertoires in COVID-19. The assay was immunoSEQ multiplex PCR, and TCRdb's table has in-frame clones only and misses some. Of fewer than 350,000 clones listed, approximately 85% are singletons. Sequencing was done on a sample of peripheral blood. These receptors all stem from a human donor in a cohort sampled during active COVID-19.

J is TRBJ2-7 and V is TRBV5-6; TRBD1 agrees at 7 bases. The V segment lost 6 bases and the J segment 5 bases; nucleotides outside the gene matches: 2. CDR1 is SGHDT and CDR2 is YYEEEE in the germline V gene. The CDR3 covers 11 residues. CDR3: CASIDRDEQYF. The CDR3 nucleotides read TGTGCCAGCATAGACAGGGACGAGCAGTACTTC.

J is TRBJ1-3 and V is TRBV11-2; D ambiguous. CDR1 is SGHAT, CDR2 FQNNGV, per germline. Trimming removed 5 bases at V and 3 bases at J, with 14 bases between. This CDR3 spans 15 amino acids. The CDR3 sequence is CASSDHPGGGNTIYF. The CDR3 bases are TGTGCCAGCAGCGACCATCCGGGTGGTGGAAACACCATATATTTT.

The sample holds a few counts of this clone. The V gene is TRBV9, the J gene TRBJ1-5, with 11 nucleotides matching TRBD1. V gave up 0 bases and J gave up 3 bases; unmatched junction bases: 2. CDR3 length: 16 residues. Germline V gene sequence: CDR1 SGDLS, CDR2 YYNGEE. CDR3 DNA sequence: TGTGCCAGCAGCGTAGGGACAGGGGGCATCAATCAGCCCCAGCATTTT. Its translation is CASSVGTGGINQPQHF.

V is TRBV19 and J is TRBJ1-5, with D perhaps matching TRBD1 (5 bases). The CDR3 extends over 15 amino acids. Germline V CDR1 and CDR2: LNHDA, SQIVND (reference sequence). V shed 3 bases and J shed 0 bases, with 9 bases lying between them. The CDR3 region is CASSMGDYSNQPQHF. The CDR3 DNA sequence: TGTGCCAGTAGTATGGGGGACTATAGCAATCAGCCCCAGCATTTT. Filled out from reference TRBV19 and TRBJ1-5, the complete variable domain reads DGGITQSPKYLFRKEGQNVTLSCEQNLNHDAMYWYRQDPGQGLRLIYYSQIVNDFQKGDIAEGYSVSREKKESFPLTVTSAQKNPTAFYLCASSMGDYSNQPQHFGDGTRLSIL.

This clone has only one observation. V usage is TRBV24-1 and J usage is TRBJ2-2; perhaps TRBD2 as D (5 bases). Germline V lookup: CDR1 KGHDR, CDR2 SFDVKD. Trimming shortened V by 5 bases and J by 0 bases, and 9 bases separated the two germline ends. CDR3 length equals 15 residues. The CDR3 sequence is CATSVSGANTGELFF. CDR3 DNA sequence: TGTGCCACCAGTGTGAGCGGCGCGAACACCGGGGAGCTGTTTTTT.

Only a few counts were recorded for this clone. This chain links TRBV6-2 or TRBV6-3 with TRBJ2-7; 9 nucleotides align to TRBD2. Losses at the gene ends were 6 bases for V and 0 bases for J; bases not matched to a gene: 6. The germline V gene has CDR1 MNHEY and CDR2 SVGEGT. The CDR3 is made up of 15 amino acids. Here the CDR3 DNA reads TGTGCCAGCAGCGACGGACTAGCGCTCTCCTACGAGCAGTACTTC. It encodes CASSDGLALSYEQYF.